This T cell receptor beta chain derives from a study of blood T cell repertoires in COVID-19. Clones were sequenced by immunoSEQ multiplex PCR, and TCRdb holds only the in-frame ones, with some missing. The table includes approximately 350,000 clones, roughly 90% detected once. Germline V gene sequence: CDR1 MNHEY, CDR2 SVGAGI. The CDR3 runs to 14 residues. Trimming shortened V by 4 bases and J by 1 base, and 10 bases separated the two germline ends. The specimen sequenced was peripheral blood. This receptor was identified in a middle-aged man with acute or convalescent COVID-19. V and J are TRBV6-5 and TRBJ1-1; D ambiguous. In DNA form, the CDR3 reads TGTGCCAGCAGTTCACTGTCGGGGAACACTGAAGCTTTCTTT. This sequence encodes CASSSLSGNTEAFF.